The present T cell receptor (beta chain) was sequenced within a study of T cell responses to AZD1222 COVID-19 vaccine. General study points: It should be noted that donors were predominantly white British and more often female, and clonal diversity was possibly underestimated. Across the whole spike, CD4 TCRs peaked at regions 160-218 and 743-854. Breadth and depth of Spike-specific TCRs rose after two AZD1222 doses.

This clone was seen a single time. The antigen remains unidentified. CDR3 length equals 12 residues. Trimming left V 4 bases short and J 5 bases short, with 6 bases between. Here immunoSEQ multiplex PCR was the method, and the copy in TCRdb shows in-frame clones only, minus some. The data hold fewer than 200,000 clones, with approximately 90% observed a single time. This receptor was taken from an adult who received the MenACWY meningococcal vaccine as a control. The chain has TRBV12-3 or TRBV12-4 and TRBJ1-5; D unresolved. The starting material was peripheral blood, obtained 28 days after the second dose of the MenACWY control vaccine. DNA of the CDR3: TGTGCCAGCAGTTCCGGTTATCAGCCCCAGCATTTT. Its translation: CASSSGYQPQHF.